These 23 T cell receptor beta chains were sequenced from one sample in a study of T cell responses to AZD1222 COVID-19 vaccine. Assay: immunoSEQ multiplex PCR; the TCRdb copy retains only in-frame clones and omits some. Of tens of thousands of clones in the sample, around 90% were seen once. The source material was peripheral blood, sampled 28 days after the second AZD1222 dose. The receptors derive from an adult who received the AZD1222 COVID-19 vaccine.

The genes are TRBV25-1 and TRBJ1-2; tentatively, D is TRBD1 (6 bases). Germline assignment: CDR1 MGHDK and CDR2 SYGVNS. Trimming removed 0 bases from V and 4 bases from J, with 9 bases in between. The CDR3 is made up of 14 amino acids. The CDR3 coding sequence is TGTGCCAGCAGTGAATATACGGGGGCCTATGGCTACACCTTC. Its translation is CASSEYTGAYGYTF.

As DNA, the CDR3 is TGCGCCAGCAGTCAGGAAGGCTCCAAGAGCTATGGCTACACCTTC. As protein: CASSQEGSKSYGYTF. The V call is TRBV5-1, the J call TRBJ1-2; unclear D gene. Per the germline V gene, CDR1 is SGHRS and CDR2 is YFSETQ. This CDR3 is built from 15 residues. Trimming took 5 bases from V and 4 from J, leaving 18 bases between them.

The V and J genes are TRBV19 and TRBJ2-5; weak D call: TRBD2 (7 bases). V was trimmed by 4 bases and J by 5 bases, leaving 17 bases between them. In germline, CDR1 is LNHDA, CDR2 SQIVND (reference sequence). The CDR3 totals 15 residues. CDR3 sequence reads: CASSTLQGGTETQYF. As DNA, the CDR3 is TGTGCCAGTAGTACGCTACAGGGAGGGACGGAGACCCAGTACTTC. The full variable domain, its missing parts supplied by reference TRBV19 and TRBJ2-5, is DGGITQSPKYLFRKEGQNVTLSCEQNLNHDAMYWYRQDPGQGLRLIYYSQIVNDFQKGDIAEGYSVSREKKESFPLTVTSAQKNPTAFYLCASSTLQGGTETQYFGPGTRLLVL.

The chain is built from TRBV5-1 and TRBJ2-7, with 12 positions matching TRBD1. The length of the CDR3 is 16 residues. Germline V gene sequence: CDR1 SGHRS, CDR2 YFSETQ. With 4 bases clipped from V and 7 bases from J, the junction kept 12 bases outside the gene matches. CDR3 in DNA: TGCGCCAGCAGCATAGAGCCGGGACAGGGGGCTGGGGAGCAGTACTTC. It specifies CASSIEPGQGAGEQYF.

This sequence joins TRBV6-2 or TRBV6-3 and TRBJ2-7, with D maybe TRBD1 (5 bases). In germline, CDR1 is MNHEY, CDR2 SVGEGT. The CDR3 has 15 amino acids. Trimming removed 6 bases at V and 3 bases at J, with 18 bases between. The CDR3 protein is CASSKTRTQFYEQYF. The CDR3 DNA reads TGTGCCAGCAGCAAGACCCGGACACAGTTCTACGAGCAGTACTTC.

The chain couples TRBV7-9 to TRBJ2-5; D not resolved. V lost 5 bases and J lost 3, with 16 bases in between. Per the germline V gene, CDR1 is SEHNR and CDR2 is FQNEAQ (reference sequence). CDR3 size: 15 residues. The CDR3 DNA reads as TGTGCCAGCAGCAAGGGCCAAAGTAAGGAAGAGACCCAGTACTTC. Translating it yields CASSKGQSKEETQYF.

This chain links TRBV28 with TRBJ1-1; 7 bases match TRBD1. Trimming cost V 10 bases and J 0 bases; bases outside gene matches: 5. The CDR3 is made up of 13 amino acids. Germline CDR1 is MDHEN and CDR2 is SYDVKM. The CDR3 spells CATLGTVNTEAFF. In DNA, the CDR3 is TGTGCCACCCTGGGGACAGTGAACACTGAAGCTTTCTTT.

This clone was observed a single time. The V and J genes are TRBV2 and TRBJ1-4; 11 bases are shared with TRBD1. V lost 6 bases and J lost 4; bases outside the gene matches: 13. Germline-derived CDR1 and CDR2 are SNHLY and FYNNEI. The CDR3 runs to 18 residues. CDR3 amino acids: CASRPPGQGVLGNEKLFF. The CDR3 region has the DNA TGTGCCAGCAGGCCGCCGGGACAGGGGGTTCTGGGTAATGAAAAACTGTTTTTT. Together with reference TRBV2 and TRBJ1-4, the CDR3 gives the full variable domain: EPEVTQTPSHQVTQMGQEVILRCVPISNHLYFYWYRQILGQKVEFLVSFYNNEISEKSEIFDDQFSVERPDGSNFTLKIRSTKLEDSAMYFCASRPPGQGVLGNEKLFFGSGTQLSVL.

The rearrangement joins TRBV5-1 to TRBJ2-7; D gene ambiguous. This CDR3 is built from 15 residues. V was trimmed by 4 bases and J by 1 base, leaving 15 bases between them. Germline V gene data show CDR1 as SGHRS and CDR2 as YFSETQ. In DNA form, the CDR3 reads TGCGCCAGCAGCCCAGCCTTCGGCAGATCCTACGAGCAGTACTTC. Protein sequence: CASSPAFGRSYEQYF.

The chain carries TRBV19 and TRBJ2-3; D might be TRBD1 (6 bases). V was cut by 10 bases and J by 3 bases, with 14 bases left in between. Germline assignment: CDR1 LNHDA and CDR2 SQIVND (reference sequence). CDR3 length: 13 amino acids. Here the CDR3 DNA reads TGTGCCACCGCATCCGGACAGACAGATACGCAGTATTTT. This sequence encodes CATASGQTDTQYF.

This chain joins TRBV7-2 and TRBJ1-2, with D hard to call. V lost 5 bases, J lost 4 bases, and 11 bases lay in between. CDR1 and CDR2 from the germline V gene are SGHTA and FQGNSA. The length of the CDR3 is 13 residues. Written as DNA, the CDR3 is TGTGCCAGCAGCCACCCGGTCGGCTATGGCTACACCTTC. Amino acids: CASSHPVGYGYTF. Complete variable domain (other parts from reference TRBV7-2 and TRBJ1-2): GAGVSQSPSNKVTEKGKDVELRCDPISGHTALYWYRQSLGQGLEFLIYFQGNSAPDKSGLPSDRFSAERTGGSVSTLTIQRTQQEDSAVYLCASSHPVGYGYTFGSGTRLTVV.

CDR3 sequence: CATSRDPQGAGETQYF. In DNA, the CDR3 is TGTGCCACCAGCAGAGATCCCCAGGGGGCTGGAGAGACCCAGTACTTC. The chain combines TRBV15 with TRBJ2-5; 8 bases are shared with TRBD1. Germline trimming cut 0 bases from V and 4 bases from J; bases unmatched to any gene: 7. CDR1 and CDR2 from the germline V gene are LNHNV and YYDKDF (reference sequence). This CDR3 is 16 amino acids long.

The genes are TRBV4-3 and TRBJ1-6; maybe TRBD1 (6 bases). The CDR3 loop spans 17 amino acids. Trimming stripped 0 bases from V and 0 bases from J, with 9 bases between. Germline V gene sequence: CDR1 LGHNA, CDR2 YSLEER. The CDR3: CASSQEGGLSYNSPLHF. CDR3 bases: TGCGCCAGCAGCCAAGAGGGGGGGCTCTCCTATAATTCACCCCTCCACTTT.

The chain couples TRBV18 to TRBJ2-3; TRBD2 aligns across 9 bases. V lost 3 bases to trimming and J lost 0 bases; unmatched junction nucleotides: 7. The length of the CDR3 is 17 residues. Germline-derived CDR1 and CDR2 are KGHSH and LQKENI. CDR3 in amino acids: CASSPARGGWSTDTQYF. CDR3 nucleotide sequence: TGTGCCAGCTCACCCGCGCGGGGGGGCTGGAGCACAGATACGCAGTATTTT.

V gene TRBV5-8 combines with J gene TRBJ1-2; D may be TRBD1 (5 bases). This CDR3 has 13 amino acids. V was pared by 1 base and J by 6 bases, with 10 bases between. The germline V gene has CDR1 SGHTS and CDR2 YDEGEE. This chain's CDR3 is CASSLIFRDGYTF. The CDR3, as DNA: TGTGCCAGCAGCTTGATTTTCAGGGATGGCTACACCTTC.

The chain has TRBV19 and TRBJ2-5; D ambiguous. Trimming pared 4 bases from V and 5 bases from J, leaving 8 bases between. The CDR3 consists of 12 residues. CDR1 LNHDA and CDR2 SQIVND come from the germline V gene (reference sequence). CDR3 amino acids: CASSRVYETQYF. The CDR3 nucleotides are TGTGCCAGTAGTAGGGTTTACGAGACCCAGTACTTC.

The chain combines TRBV5-1 with TRBJ2-1; tentative D call: TRBD2 (6 bases). There are 15 residues in the CDR3. Trimming stripped 2 bases from V and 3 bases from J, with 12 bases between. The V gene's germline CDR1 is SGHRS and CDR2 YFSETQ. The CDR3 loop reads CASSFGRGLYNEQFF. The CDR3 bases are TGCGCCAGCAGCTTTGGGCGGGGCCTCTACAATGAGCAGTTCTTC.

The chain combines TRBV25-1 with TRBJ1-6, with 8 bases aligning to TRBD1. V was clipped by 0 bases and J by 7 bases; unmatched bases: 2. There are 15 residues in the CDR3. Germline V gene sequence: CDR1 MGHDK, CDR2 SYGVNS. The CDR3 spells CASSEYRGQNSPLHF. Written as DNA, the CDR3 is TGTGCCAGCAGTGAATACAGGGGGCAAAATTCACCCCTCCACTTT.

V and J are TRBV11-1 and TRBJ2-7; D unclear. Germline CDR1 reads SGHAT; CDR2 reads FQDESV (reference sequence). V was cut by 5 bases and J by 0 bases, with 11 bases left in between. The CDR3 length is 14 residues. CDR3 nucleotide sequence: TGTGCCAGCAGCCGCTTTCAGGTCTCCTACGAGCAGTACTTC. This encodes CASSRFQVSYEQYF.

This chain connects TRBV9 to TRBJ2-3, with TRBD1 matching over 8 bases. The germline V gene encodes CDR1 SGDLS and CDR2 YYNGEE. The length of the CDR3 is 15 residues. The V and J ends lost 1 base and 4 bases, in that order; junction bases with no gene match: 5. The CDR3 region is CASSVRQGAADTQYF. For the CDR3, the DNA is TGTGCCAGCAGCGTAAGGCAGGGGGCCGCAGATACGCAGTATTTT.

This clone has just a few counts. The V gene is TRBV6-1, the J gene TRBJ1-1; D gene unclear. The CDR3 length is 15 residues. Germline-derived CDR1 and CDR2 are MNHNS and SASEGT. V was cut by 0 bases and J by 4 bases, with 12 bases left in between. This CDR3 is CASSEALFAGTEAFF. In DNA form, the CDR3 reads TGTGCCAGCAGTGAAGCGCTTTTTGCGGGCACTGAAGCTTTCTTT.

This clone was detected only once. The chain combines TRBV23-1 with TRBJ2-6, with 11 bases matching TRBD1. TRBV23-1 has ORF status, its function being uncertain. The CDR3 loop spans 17 amino acids. The V gene end was trimmed by 8 bases and the J gene end by 1 base; junction bases not matched to a gene: 7. In DNA form, the CDR3 reads TGCGCCAGCTCTCTAGGGACAGGGGGTTCTGGGGCCAACGTCCTGACTTTC. Its protein product is CASSLGTGGSGANVLTF.

This sequence joins TRBV7-6 and TRBJ2-7, with TRBD1 matching 9 bases. The germline gives CDR1 SGHVS, CDR2 FNYEAQ. This CDR3 comprises 15 residues. Germline trimming cut 5 bases from V and 2 bases from J; bases unmatched to any gene: 7. The CDR3 bases are TGTGCCAGCAGCCTTTGGACAGGGGATCCCTACGAGCAGTACTTC. It encodes CASSLWTGDPYEQYF.